This T cell receptor beta chain was found in a study of T cell clonality in common variable immunodeficiency. This clone was observed a few times. As yet, its antigen is unknown. Overall study findings and caveats: Repertoire-complication correlations in CVID were limited by patient heterogeneity.

The assay was immunoSEQ multiplex PCR, and TCRdb's table has in-frame clones only and misses some. This sample includes approximately 57,000 clones with no singletons; its ten biggest clones take up roughly 0.84%. This clonotype originated in a person between 18 and 69 years old in good health. Sequencing used peripheral blood mononuclear cells.

This CDR3 is CSARADSGDSPLHF. CDR3 bases read: TGCAGTGCTAGAGCCGACAGCGGGGATTCACCC. The V call is TRBV20-1, the J call TRBJ1-6, with D perhaps TRBD1 (5 bases). Read data end 3 residues before the CDR3 end; the end is taken from the germline J gene. Trimming took 1 base from V and 8 from J, leaving 12 bases between them. Per germline, CDR1 DFQATT and CDR2 SNEGSKA (reference sequence). The CDR3 sequence is 14 residues long.